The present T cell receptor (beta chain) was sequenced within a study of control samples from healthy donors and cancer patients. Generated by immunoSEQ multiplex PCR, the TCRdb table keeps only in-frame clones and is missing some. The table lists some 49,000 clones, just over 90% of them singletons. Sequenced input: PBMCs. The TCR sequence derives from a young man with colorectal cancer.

The CDR3 protein is CASSINTGELFF. The CDR3 DNA follows: TGTGCCAGCAGCATTAACACCGGGGAGCTGTTTTTT. J is TRBJ2-2 and V is TRBV7-2; D call uncertain. There are 12 residues in the CDR3. V was clipped by 5 bases and J by 2 bases, with 3 bases between them. CDR1 and CDR2 from the germline V gene are SGHTA and FQGNSA.